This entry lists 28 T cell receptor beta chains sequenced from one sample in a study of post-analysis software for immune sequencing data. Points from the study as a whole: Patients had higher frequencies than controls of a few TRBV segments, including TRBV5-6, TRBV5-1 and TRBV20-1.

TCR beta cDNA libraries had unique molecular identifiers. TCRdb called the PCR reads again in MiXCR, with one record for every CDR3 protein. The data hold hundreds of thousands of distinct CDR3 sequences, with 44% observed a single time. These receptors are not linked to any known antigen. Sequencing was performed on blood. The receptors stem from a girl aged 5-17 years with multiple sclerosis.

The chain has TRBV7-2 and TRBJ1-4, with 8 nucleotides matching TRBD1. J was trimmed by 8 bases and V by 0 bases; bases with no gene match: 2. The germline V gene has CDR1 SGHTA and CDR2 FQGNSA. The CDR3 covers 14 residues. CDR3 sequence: CASSLAPGGEKLFF. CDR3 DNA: TGTGCCAGCAGCTTAGCGCCAGGGGGCGAAAAACTGTTTTTT. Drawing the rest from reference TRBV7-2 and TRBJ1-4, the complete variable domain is GAGVSQSPSNKVTEKGKDVELRCDPISGHTALYWYRQSLGQGLEFLIYFQGNSAPDKSGLPSDRFSAERTGGSVSTLTIQRTQQEDSAVYLCASSLAPGGEKLFFGSGTQLSVL.

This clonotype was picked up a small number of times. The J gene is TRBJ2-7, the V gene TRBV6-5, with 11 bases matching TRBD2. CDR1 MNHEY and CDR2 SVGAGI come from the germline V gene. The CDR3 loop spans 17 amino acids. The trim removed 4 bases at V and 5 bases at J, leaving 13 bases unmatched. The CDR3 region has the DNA TGTGCCAGCAGTTGGGCTTTAGCGGGAGGGAGAGGCAACGAGCAGTACTTC. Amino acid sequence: CASSWALAGGRGNEQYF.

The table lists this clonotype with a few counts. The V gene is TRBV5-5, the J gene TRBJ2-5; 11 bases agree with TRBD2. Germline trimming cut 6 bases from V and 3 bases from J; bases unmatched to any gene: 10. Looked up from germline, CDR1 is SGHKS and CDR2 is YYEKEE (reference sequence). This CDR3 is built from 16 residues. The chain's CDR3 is CASTLSGTSGKETQYF. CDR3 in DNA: TGTGCCAGCACCCTATCCGGGACTAGCGGAAAAGAGACCCAGTACTTC. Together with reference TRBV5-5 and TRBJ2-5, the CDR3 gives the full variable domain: DAGVTQSPTHLIKTRGQQVTLRCSPISGHKSVSWYQQVLGQGPQFIFQYYEKEERGRGNFPDRFSARQFPNYSSELNVNALLLGDSALYLCASTLSGTSGKETQYFGPGTRLLVL.

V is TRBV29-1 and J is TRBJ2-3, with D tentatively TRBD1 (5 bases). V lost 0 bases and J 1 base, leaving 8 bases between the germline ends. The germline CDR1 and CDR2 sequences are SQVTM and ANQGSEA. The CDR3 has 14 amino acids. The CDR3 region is CSVEENRRTDTQYF. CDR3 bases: TGCAGCGTTGAAGAAAACAGGCGCACAGATACGCAGTATTTT.

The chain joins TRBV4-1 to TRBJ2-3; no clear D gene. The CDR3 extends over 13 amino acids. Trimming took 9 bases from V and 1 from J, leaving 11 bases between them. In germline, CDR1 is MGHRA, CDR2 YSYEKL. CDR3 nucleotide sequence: TGCGCCAGTCACCAGGTCGGCACAGATACGCAGTATTTT. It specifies CASHQVGTDTQYF.

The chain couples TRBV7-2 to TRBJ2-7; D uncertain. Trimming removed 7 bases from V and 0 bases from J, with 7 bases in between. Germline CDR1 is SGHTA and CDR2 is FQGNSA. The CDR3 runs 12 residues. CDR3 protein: CASTPTSYEQYF. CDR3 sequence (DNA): TGTGCCAGCACCCCGACCTCCTACGAGCAGTACTTC.

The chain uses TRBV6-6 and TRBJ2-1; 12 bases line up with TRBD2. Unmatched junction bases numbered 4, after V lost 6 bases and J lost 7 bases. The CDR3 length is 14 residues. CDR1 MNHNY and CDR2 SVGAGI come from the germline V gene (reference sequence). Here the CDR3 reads CASRTSGSINEQFF. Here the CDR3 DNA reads TGTGCCAGCAGGACTAGCGGGAGTATAAATGAGCAGTTCTTC.

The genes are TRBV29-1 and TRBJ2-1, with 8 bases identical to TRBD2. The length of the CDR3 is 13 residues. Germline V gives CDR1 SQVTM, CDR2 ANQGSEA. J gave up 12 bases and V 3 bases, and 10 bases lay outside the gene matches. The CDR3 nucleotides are TGCAGCGTTGAGGTGAAGGCGGGAGGCGGGCAGTTCTTC. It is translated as CSVEVKAGGGQFF.

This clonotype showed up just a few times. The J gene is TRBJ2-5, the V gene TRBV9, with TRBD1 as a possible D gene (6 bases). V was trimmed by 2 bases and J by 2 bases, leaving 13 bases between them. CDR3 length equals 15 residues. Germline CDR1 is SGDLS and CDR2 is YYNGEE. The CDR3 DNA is TGTGCCAGCAGCGTCCTAGACAGGCCACAAGAGACCCAGTACTTC. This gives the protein CASSVLDRPQETQYF.

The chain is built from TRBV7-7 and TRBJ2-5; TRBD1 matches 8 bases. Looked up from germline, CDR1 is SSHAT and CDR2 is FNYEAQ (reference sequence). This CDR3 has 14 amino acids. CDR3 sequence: CASSRTGTKETQYF. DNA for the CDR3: TGTGCTAGTAGTAGGACAGGGACGAAAGAGACCCAGTACTTC.

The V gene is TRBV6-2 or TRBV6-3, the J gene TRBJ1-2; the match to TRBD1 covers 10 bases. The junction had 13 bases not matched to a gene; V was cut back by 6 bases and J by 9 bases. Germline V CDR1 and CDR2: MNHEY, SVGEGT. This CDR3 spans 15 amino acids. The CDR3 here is CASRHPSTGGRSYTF. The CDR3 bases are TGTGCCAGCAGACACCCGTCGACAGGGGGCAGGAGCTACACCTTC.

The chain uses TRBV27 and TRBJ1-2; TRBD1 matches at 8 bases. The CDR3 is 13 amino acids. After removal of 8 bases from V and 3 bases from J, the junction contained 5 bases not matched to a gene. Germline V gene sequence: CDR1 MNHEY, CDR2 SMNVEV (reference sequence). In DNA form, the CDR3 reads TGTGCCAGCGGACAGGGAAGAGACTATGGCTACACCTTC. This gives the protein CASGQGRDYGYTF.

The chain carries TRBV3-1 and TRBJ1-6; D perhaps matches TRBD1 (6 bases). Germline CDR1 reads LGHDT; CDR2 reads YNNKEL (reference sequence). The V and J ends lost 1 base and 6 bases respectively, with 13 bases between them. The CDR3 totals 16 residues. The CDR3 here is CASSQGTGSRNSPLHF. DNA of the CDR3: TGTGCCAGCAGCCAAGGAACAGGGAGTCGTAATTCACCCCTCCACTTT. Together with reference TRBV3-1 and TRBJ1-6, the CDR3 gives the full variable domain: DTAVSQTPKYLVTQMGNDKSIKCEQNLGHDTMYWYKQDSKKFLKIMFSYNNKELIINETVPNRFSPKSPDKAHLNLHINSLELGDSAVYFCASSQGTGSRNSPLHFGNGTRLTVT.

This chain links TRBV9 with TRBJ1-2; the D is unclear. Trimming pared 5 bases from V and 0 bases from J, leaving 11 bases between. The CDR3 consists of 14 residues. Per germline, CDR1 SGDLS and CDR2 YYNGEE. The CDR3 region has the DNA TGTGCCAGCAGTGACGGGAGCACTAACTATGGCTACACCTTC. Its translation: CASSDGSTNYGYTF.

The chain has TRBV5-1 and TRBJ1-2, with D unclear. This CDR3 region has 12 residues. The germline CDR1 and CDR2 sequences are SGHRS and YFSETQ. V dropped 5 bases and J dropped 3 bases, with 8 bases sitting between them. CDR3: CASSYNDYGYTF. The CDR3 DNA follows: TGCGCCAGCAGTTATAACGACTATGGCTACACCTTC.

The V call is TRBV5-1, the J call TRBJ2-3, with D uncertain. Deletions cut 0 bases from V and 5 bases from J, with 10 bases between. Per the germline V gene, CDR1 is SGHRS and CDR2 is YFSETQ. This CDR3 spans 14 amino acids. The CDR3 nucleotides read TGCGCCAGCAGCTTGGCCTCCGTCCGAGATACGCAGTATTTT. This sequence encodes CASSLASVRDTQYF.

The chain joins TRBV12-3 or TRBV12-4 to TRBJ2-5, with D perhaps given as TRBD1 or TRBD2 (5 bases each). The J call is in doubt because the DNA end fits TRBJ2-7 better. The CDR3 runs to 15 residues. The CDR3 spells CASSDWGFGSYEQYF. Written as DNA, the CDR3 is TGTGCCAGCAGTGACTGGGGGTTTGGATCATACGAGCAGTACTTC.

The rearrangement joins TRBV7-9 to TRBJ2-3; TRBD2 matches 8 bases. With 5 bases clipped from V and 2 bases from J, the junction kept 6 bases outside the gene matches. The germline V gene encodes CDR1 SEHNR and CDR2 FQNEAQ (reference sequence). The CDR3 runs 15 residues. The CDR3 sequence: CASSRSGTYTDTQYF. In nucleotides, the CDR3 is TGTGCCAGCAGCCGTAGCGGGACCTACACAGATACGCAGTATTTT.

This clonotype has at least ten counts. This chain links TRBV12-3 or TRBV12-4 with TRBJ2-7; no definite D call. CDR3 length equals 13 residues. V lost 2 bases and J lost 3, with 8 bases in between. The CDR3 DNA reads TGTGCCAGCAGTTTAACGGCAAACTACGAGCAGTACTTC. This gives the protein CASSLTANYEQYF.

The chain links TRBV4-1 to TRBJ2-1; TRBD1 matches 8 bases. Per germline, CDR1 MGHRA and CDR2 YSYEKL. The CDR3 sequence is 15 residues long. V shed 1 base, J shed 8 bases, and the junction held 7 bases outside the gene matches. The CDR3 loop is CASSQAGQGFHEQFF. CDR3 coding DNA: TGCGCCAGCAGCCAAGCAGGACAGGGTTTCCATGAGCAGTTCTTC.

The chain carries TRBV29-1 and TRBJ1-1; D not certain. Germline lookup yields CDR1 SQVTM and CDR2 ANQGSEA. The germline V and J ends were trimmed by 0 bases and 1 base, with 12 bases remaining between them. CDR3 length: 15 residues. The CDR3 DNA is TGCAGCGTTGAAGATCGCAGGCCAAGGAACACTGAAGCTTTCTTT. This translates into CSVEDRRPRNTEAFF.

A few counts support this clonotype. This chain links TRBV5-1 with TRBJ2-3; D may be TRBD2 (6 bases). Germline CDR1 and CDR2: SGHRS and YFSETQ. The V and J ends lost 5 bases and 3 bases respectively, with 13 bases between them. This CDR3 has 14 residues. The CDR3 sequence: CASRPGSNTDTQYF. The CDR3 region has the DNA TGCGCCAGCAGACCCGGGAGTAATACAGATACGCAGTATTTT.

The CDR3 DNA sequence: TGTGCCAGCAGCCAAGAAGGGACTGCGGCGCCAGAGACCCAGTACTTC. This codes for CASSQEGTAAPETQYF. The V and J genes are TRBV4-2 and TRBJ2-5; D is perhaps TRBD2 (6 bases). The germline gives CDR1 LGHNA, CDR2 YNFKEQ. Trimming stripped 0 bases from V and 4 bases from J, with 15 bases between. This CDR3 comprises 16 residues.

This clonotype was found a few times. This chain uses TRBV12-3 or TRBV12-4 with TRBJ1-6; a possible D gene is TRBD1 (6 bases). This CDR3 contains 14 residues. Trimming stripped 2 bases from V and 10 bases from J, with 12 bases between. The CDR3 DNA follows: TGTGCCAGCAGTTTACAGGGGAGGCAATCACCCCTCCACTTT. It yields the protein CASSLQGRQSPLHF.

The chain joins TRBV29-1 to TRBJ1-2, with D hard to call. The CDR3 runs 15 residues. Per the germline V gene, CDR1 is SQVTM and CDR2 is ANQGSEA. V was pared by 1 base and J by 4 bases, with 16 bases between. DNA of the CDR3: TGCAGCGTTGAAGGGGTTTGGCAGCAACTCTATGGCTACACCTTC. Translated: CSVEGVWQQLYGYTF.

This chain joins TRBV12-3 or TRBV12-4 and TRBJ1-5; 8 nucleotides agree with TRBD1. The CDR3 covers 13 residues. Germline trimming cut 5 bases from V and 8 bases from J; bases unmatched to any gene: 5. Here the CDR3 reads CASSTGGRKPQHF. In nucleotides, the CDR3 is TGTGCCAGCAGTACAGGGGGGCGAAAGCCCCAGCATTTT.

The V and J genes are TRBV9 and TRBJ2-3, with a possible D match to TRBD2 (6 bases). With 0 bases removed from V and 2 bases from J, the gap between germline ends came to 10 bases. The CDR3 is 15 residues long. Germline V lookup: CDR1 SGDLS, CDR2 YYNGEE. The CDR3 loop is CASSVDWTNTDTQYF. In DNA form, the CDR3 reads TGTGCCAGCAGCGTAGATTGGACTAACACAGATACGCAGTATTTT.

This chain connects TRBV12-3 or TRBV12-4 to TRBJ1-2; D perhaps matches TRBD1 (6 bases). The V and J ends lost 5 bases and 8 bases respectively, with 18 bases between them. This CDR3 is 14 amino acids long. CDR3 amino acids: CASSPLVVRGGYTF. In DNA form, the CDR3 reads TGTGCCAGCAGTCCCCTCGTCGTAAGGGGGGGCTACACCTTC.